This entry lists 30 T cell receptor beta chains sequenced from one sample in a study of early T cells in non-severe SARS-CoV-2 infection. TCRdb ran MiXCR on the 5' RACE reads and lists one entry per CDR3 protein. The sample has approximately 27,000 distinct CDR3 sequences, about 4.6% seen once; the top ten hold 9.5% to 13%. The source material was whole blood. These receptors all stem from an adult who was a healthcare worker with PCR-confirmed SARS-CoV-2 infection or an uninfected control (not recorded which).

This clonotype was recorded many times. The rearrangement uses TRBV28 and TRBJ1-1, with D possibly matching TRBD1 (6 bases). Germline V gene sequence: CDR1 MDHEN, CDR2 SYDVKM. CDR3 length: 14 amino acids. Trimming shortened V by 8 bases and J by 2 bases, and 15 bases separated the two germline ends. DNA of the CDR3: TGTGCCAGCGCACCGGGACACCGAAACACTGAAGCTTTCTTT. Its protein product is CASAPGHRNTEAFF.

This clonotype occurred many times. This chain connects TRBV10-1 to TRBJ2-5; the match to TRBD2 covers 10 bases. The J segment lost 2 bases and the V segment lost 2 bases, leaving 5 bases of the junction unmatched. The CDR3 runs 16 residues. CDR1 WNHNN and CDR2 SYGVQD come from the germline V gene (reference sequence). CDR3 sequence: CASSEGGLAAQETQYF. The CDR3 coding sequence is TGCGCCAGCAGTGAGGGTGGACTAGCGGCGCAAGAGACCCAGTACTTC.

This clonotype was seen repeatedly, ten times or more. This CDR3 reads CASSLRGFGGYTF. The CDR3 region has the DNA TGTGCCAGCAGTTTAAGAGGGTTTGGAGGCTACACCTTC. The chain joins TRBV28 to TRBJ1-2; D gene unclear. Germline CDR1 MDHEN, CDR2 SYDVKM. V was cut by 2 bases and J by 8 bases, with 12 bases left in between. The CDR3 runs 13 residues.

This clonotype was counted many times. V is TRBV28 and J is TRBJ2-5; tentatively, D is TRBD1 (5 bases). The CDR3 sequence is 14 residues long. V was shortened by 6 bases and J by 0 bases, with 11 bases between the two germline ends. Germline V gene data show CDR1 as MDHEN and CDR2 as SYDVKM. CDR3 bases: TGTGCCAGCAGGGGCCCAGGGAACCAAGAGACCCAGTACTTC. Its protein is CASRGPGNQETQYF. Combining the CDR3 with reference TRBV28 and TRBJ2-5 gives the whole variable domain DVKVTQSSRYLVKRTGEKVFLECVQDMDHENMFWYRQDPGLGLRLIYFSYDVKMKEKGDIPEGYSVSREKKERFSLILESASTNQTSMYLCASRGPGNQETQYFGPGTRLLVL.

This chain links TRBV19 with TRBJ2-7; the match to TRBD1 covers 8 bases. The V gene end was trimmed by 4 bases and the J gene end by 6 bases; junction bases not matched to a gene: 5. Germline-derived CDR1 and CDR2 are LNHDA and SQIVND (reference sequence). The CDR3 contains 13 residues. This CDR3 reads CASSTGDRPEQYF. The CDR3 DNA sequence: TGTGCCAGTAGTACGGGGGACAGGCCCGAGCAGTACTTC.

This clonotype was detected a few times. V usage is TRBV5-1 and J usage is TRBJ1-2, with no clear D. Between the trimmed V and J ends, which lost 0 bases and 3 bases, there was a span of 12 bases. The CDR3 totals 15 residues. The germline CDR1 and CDR2 sequences are SGHRS and YFSETQ. The CDR3 coding sequence is TGCGCCAGCAGCTTGGCCGGCAGAAGGGACTATGGCTACACCTTC. Protein sequence: CASSLAGRRDYGYTF.

This clonotype was recorded many times. The rearrangement links TRBV20-1 to TRBJ2-5; no reliable D call. CDR3 size: 10 residues. Trimming took off 5 bases at V and 5 bases at J, with 6 bases between the two ends. Germline-derived CDR1 and CDR2 are DFQATT and SNEGSKA (reference sequence). For the CDR3, the DNA is TGCAGTGCTGGTGAGGAGACCCAGTACTTC. Its protein product is CSAGEETQYF.

This clonotype was picked up many times. V and J are TRBV25-1 and TRBJ2-7; 14 nucleotides match TRBD2. J lost 6 bases, V lost 6 bases, and 10 bases had no gene match. This CDR3 has 16 residues. The germline V gene encodes CDR1 MGHDK and CDR2 SYGVNS. CDR3 sequence: CASSHSGTSGRSEQYF. For the CDR3, the DNA is TGTGCCAGCAGCCATTCCGGGACTAGCGGGAGATCCGAGCAGTACTTC.

This clonotype has just a few counts. The chain couples TRBV7-9 to TRBJ1-1; D is ambiguous. The V gene lost 5 bases and the J gene lost 5 bases, with 21 bases spanning the gap. The CDR3 contains 16 residues. Germline V gene lookup returns CDR1 SEHNR and CDR2 FQNEAQ (reference sequence). CDR3 region: CASSLHTRGSRTEAFF. The CDR3, as DNA: TGTGCCAGCAGCCTTCACACCCGGGGTAGCAGAACTGAAGCTTTCTTT.

This clonotype has only a few counts. This chain links TRBV10-3 with TRBJ1-1; 7 positions agree with TRBD1. V dropped 5 bases and J dropped 4; count of bases not matched to a gene: 4. CDR3 length equals 13 residues. Germline V gives CDR1 ENHRY, CDR2 SYGVKD. CDR3 protein: CAISTGASTEAFF. As DNA, the CDR3 is TGTGCCATCAGTACAGGGGCGAGCACTGAAGCTTTCTTT.

The gene calls are TRBV5-1 and TRBJ2-1; D is possibly TRBD2 (5 bases). V dropped 0 bases and J dropped 7 bases, with 8 bases sitting between them. The V gene's germline CDR1 is SGHRS and CDR2 YFSETQ. The CDR3 runs to 13 residues. CDR3 region: CASSLDSGNEQFF. The DNA for the CDR3 is TGCGCCAGCAGCTTGGATTCGGGGAATGAGCAGTTCTTC.

As to this clonotype: This may come from a read error, since a much larger clone is one base off. The chain is built from TRBV28 and TRBJ2-1; D is possibly TRBD1 (6 bases). V was pared by 7 bases and J by 4 bases, with 11 bases between. CDR1 is MDHEN, CDR2 SYDVKM, per germline. The CDR3 totals 13 residues. The CDR3 DNA sequence: TGTGCCAGCATACTCCAGGGGTACAATGAGCAGTTCTTC. Its translation is CASILQGYNEQFF.

There are many counts of this clonotype. The J gene is TRBJ2-2, the V gene TRBV27, with 9 positions matching TRBD1. The CDR3 is 16 amino acids. Germline CDR1 reads MNHEY; CDR2 reads SMNVEV (reference sequence). V gave up 4 bases and J gave up 4 bases; unmatched junction bases: 7. This chain's CDR3 is CASSSYRGHGTGELFF. The DNA of the CDR3 is TGTGCCAGCAGTTCCTACAGGGGGCATGGCACCGGGGAGCTGTTTTTT.

J is TRBJ2-6 and V is TRBV19, with D maybe TRBD1 (5 bases). Trimming stripped 4 bases from V and 1 base from J, with 5 bases between. The CDR3 runs 14 residues. Germline CDR1 LNHDA, CDR2 SQIVND (reference sequence). The CDR3 region is CASSTGSGANVLTF. In DNA, the CDR3 is TGTGCCAGTAGTACAGGGTCTGGGGCCAACGTCCTGACTTTC.

This clonotype was found a few times. The chain combines TRBV7-2 with TRBJ2-7, with TRBD2 identical over 11 bases. The CDR3 totals 15 residues. Germline CDR1 and CDR2: SGHTA and FQGNSA. With 4 bases clipped from V and 2 bases from J, the junction kept 4 bases outside the gene matches. In nucleotides, the CDR3 is TGTGCCAGCAGCTATACTAGCGGGGGAACCTACGAGCAGTACTTC. Protein: CASSYTSGGTYEQYF.

This clonotype was counted many times. This rearrangement joins TRBV18 to TRBJ1-5, with a weak D call TRBD1 (6 bases). The germline gives CDR1 KGHSH, CDR2 LQKENI. V shed 4 bases and J shed 4 bases, with 8 bases lying between them. This CDR3 region has 13 residues. The CDR3 spells CASSQDRNQPQHF. The CDR3, as DNA: TGTGCCAGCTCACAAGACAGGAATCAGCCCCAGCATTTT.

This clonotype has just a few counts. DNA for the CDR3: TGTGCCAGTAGTGGGAGGAGACTAGCCAAAAACATTCAGTACTTC. It codes for CASSGRRLAKNIQYF. The genes are TRBV19 and TRBJ2-4; possible D gene TRBD2, 6 bases. CDR1 and CDR2 from the germline V gene are LNHDA and SQIVND (reference sequence). V shed 5 bases and J shed 0 bases, with 11 bases lying between them. The CDR3 is made up of 15 amino acids. The whole variable domain, remainder taken from reference TRBV19 and TRBJ2-4, is DGGITQSPKYLFRKEGQNVTLSCEQNLNHDAMYWYRQDPGQGLRLIYYSQIVNDFQKGDIAEGYSVSREKKESFPLTVTSAQKNPTAFYLCASSGRRLAKNIQYFGAGTRLSVL.

Many counts were recorded for this clonotype. This chain joins TRBV6-2 or TRBV6-3 and TRBJ2-7, with D unresolved. The CDR3 contains 13 residues. CDR1 and CDR2 from the germline V gene are MNHEY and SVGEGT. The ends were cut back, 2 bases at V and 1 base at J, with 6 bases in the middle. The CDR3 DNA is TGTGCCAGCAGTTACGCATCTTCCTACGAGCAGTACTTC. Amino acid sequence: CASSYASSYEQYF.

This clonotype was seen many times. One end of the junction does not line up with germline, which may come from a read error. The chain carries TRBV10-3 and TRBJ1-6; the D gene is possibly TRBD1 (5 bases). Germline loops: CDR1 ENHRY, CDR2 SYGVKD. This CDR3 contains 14 residues. The CDR3 nucleotides read TGTGCCATCAGTTTGGACGGGGGAAATTCACCCCTCCATTTT. The encoded protein is CAISLDGGNSPLHF.

This clonotype was observed many times. The rearrangement uses TRBV18 and TRBJ2-2, with D tentatively TRBD2 (6 bases). Germline-derived CDR1 and CDR2 are KGHSH and LQKENI. The V end was cut by 2 bases, the J end by 5 bases, with 15 bases between. The CDR3 is 16 amino acids. The CDR3 DNA follows: TGTGCCAGCTCACCATGGGGGGAGCGACGGACCGGGGAGCTGTTTTTT. As protein: CASSPWGERRTGELFF.

The chain employs TRBV7-9 and TRBJ2-5, with D hard to call. This CDR3 contains 15 residues. The V end was cut by 4 bases, the J end by 3 bases, with 15 bases between. From germline, CDR1 is SEHNR and CDR2 FQNEAQ (reference sequence). CDR3 nucleotides: TGTGCCAGCAGCTCCCCGCGAAACGTGGAAGAGACCCAGTACTTC. As protein: CASSSPRNVEETQYF.

This clonotype was seen repeatedly, ten times or more. The CDR3 loop reads CSARGWGEGRPSNNEKLFF. The CDR3 nucleotides are TGCAGTGCTAGAGGATGGGGCGAGGGCAGACCAAGCAATAATGAAAAACTGTTTTTT. The V gene is TRBV20-1, the J gene TRBJ1-4; perhaps TRBD1 as D (5 bases). The germline V and J ends were trimmed by 1 base and 4 bases, with 25 bases remaining between them. CDR3 length equals 19 residues. The germline V gene encodes CDR1 DFQATT and CDR2 SNEGSKA (reference sequence).

This clonotype appeared many times. This chain's CDR3 is CASSPQVGPNYEQYF. For the CDR3, the DNA is TGTGCCAGCAGCCCACAAGTAGGGCCCAACTACGAGCAGTACTTC. The chain recombines TRBV7-6 with TRBJ2-7; D is uncertain. The CDR3 totals 15 residues. The germline CDR1 and CDR2 sequences are SGHVS and FNYEAQ. The V and J ends lost 5 bases and 3 bases respectively, with 17 bases between them.

The chain employs TRBV4-1 and TRBJ1-6; D ambiguous. The CDR3 has 13 amino acids. Germline V gene lookup returns CDR1 MGHRA and CDR2 YSYEKL. The V end lost 0 bases, the J end lost 13 bases, and 10 bases lay between the germline ends. CDR3 sequence: CASSQDRISPLHF. For the CDR3, the DNA is TGCGCCAGCAGCCAAGATCGGATCTCTCCCCTCCACTTT.

This clonotype has at least ten counts. The chain carries TRBV29-1 and TRBJ1-1, with unresolved D. V lost 8 bases and J lost 0, with 10 bases in between. This CDR3 spans 12 amino acids. CDR1 and CDR2 (germline): SQVTM, ANQGSEA. The chain's CDR3 is CSTADLNTEAFF. The CDR3, as DNA: TGCAGCACTGCCGACCTGAACACTGAAGCTTTCTTT. Looking up the rest from reference TRBV29-1 and TRBJ1-1 gives the full variable domain: SAVISQKPSRDICQRGTSLTIQCQVDSQVTMMFWYRQQPGQSLTLIATANQGSEATYESGFVIDKFPISRPNLTFSTLTVSNMSPEDSSIYLCSTADLNTEAFFGQGTRLTVV.

This clonotype showed up many times. This chain joins TRBV7-9 and TRBJ1-4; a possible D gene is TRBD1 (6 bases). Germline loops: CDR1 SEHNR, CDR2 FQNEAQ (reference sequence). The CDR3 runs to 17 residues. Trimming took off 5 bases at V and 0 bases at J, with 16 bases between the two ends. CDR3 nucleotides: TGTGCCAGCAGCCCCGTGGGGGCGGGTACAACTAATGAAAAACTGTTTTTT. It translates to CASSPVGAGTTNEKLFF.

This clonotype was counted at least ten times. V and J are TRBV5-1 and TRBJ2-1, with unresolved D. CDR1 and CDR2 (germline): SGHRS, YFSETQ. This CDR3 region has 15 residues. V was pared by 0 bases and J by 3 bases, with 10 bases between. CDR3 protein: CASSLEGADYNEQFF. Here the CDR3 DNA reads TGCGCCAGCAGCTTGGAAGGAGCAGACTACAATGAGCAGTTCTTC.

This clonotype was observed at least ten times. The chain employs TRBV29-1 and TRBJ2-7, with a tentative D call TRBD1 (6 bases). The V and J ends lost 5 bases and 3 bases respectively, with 17 bases between them. CDR1 is SQVTM, CDR2 ANQGSEA, per germline. The CDR3 consists of 14 residues. CDR3: CSVSPGQISYEQYF. The CDR3 DNA sequence: TGCAGCGTTTCGCCGGGACAAATTAGCTACGAGCAGTACTTC.

This clonotype was observed at least ten times. The chain combines TRBV6-6 with TRBJ2-1, with D hard to call. The CDR3 runs 12 residues. The V gene lost 2 bases and the J gene lost 3 bases, with 2 bases spanning the gap. The germline V gene has CDR1 MNHNY and CDR2 SVGAGI (reference sequence). In nucleotides, the CDR3 is TGTGCCAGCAGTTACGACTACAATGAGCAGTTCTTC. The encoded protein is CASSYDYNEQFF.

In this sample, this clonotype turned up once. V is TRBV12-3 or TRBV12-4 and J is TRBJ2-7; D possibly uses TRBD1 or TRBD2 (5 bases each). Trimming cost V 5 bases and J 3 bases, with 14 bases left between them. CDR3 length: 14 residues. The CDR3 is CASSTRDGFYEQYF. CDR3 DNA: TGTGCCAGCAGTACCCGGGACGGATTCTACGAGCAGTACTTC.